This TCR beta chain derives from a study of blood T cell repertoires in COVID-19. Study overall: The analysed material was cDNA or gDNA that came from T cells, B-cell-depleted T cells, or PBMCs.

This clone has more than one count but fewer than ten. The CDR3 contains 16 residues. The V end lost 7 bases, the J end lost 0 bases, and 16 bases lay between the germline ends. Germline V gene lookup returns CDR1 LGHNA and CDR2 YNFKEQ. Method: immunoSEQ multiplex PCR; TCRdb's copy keeps in-frame clones and lacks some. Of around 450,000 clones listed, 75% to 90% were seen once; the top ten hold 4% to 5.5%. This receptor was taken from a woman aged 25-40 years with acute or convalescent COVID-19. Sequences were obtained from peripheral blood. The chain carries TRBV4-2 and TRBJ2-4; perhaps TRBD2 as D (7 bases). This CDR3 is CASTLQGGLAKNIQYF. DNA of the CDR3: TGTGCCAGCACCCTACAGGGAGGGTTAGCCAAAAACATTCAGTACTTC.